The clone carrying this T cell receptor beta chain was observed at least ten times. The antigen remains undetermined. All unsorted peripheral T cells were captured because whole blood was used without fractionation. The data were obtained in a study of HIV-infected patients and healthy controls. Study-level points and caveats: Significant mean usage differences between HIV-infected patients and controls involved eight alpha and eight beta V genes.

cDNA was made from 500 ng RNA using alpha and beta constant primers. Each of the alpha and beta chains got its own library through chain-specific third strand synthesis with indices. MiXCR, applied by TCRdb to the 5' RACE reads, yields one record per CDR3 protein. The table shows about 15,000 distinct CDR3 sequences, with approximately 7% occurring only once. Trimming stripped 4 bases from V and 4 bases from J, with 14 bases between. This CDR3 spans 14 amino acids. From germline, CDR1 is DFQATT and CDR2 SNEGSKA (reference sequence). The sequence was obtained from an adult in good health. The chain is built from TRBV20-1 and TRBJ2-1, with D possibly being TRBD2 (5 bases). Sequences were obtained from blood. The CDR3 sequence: CSATIGRGYNEQFF. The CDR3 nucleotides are TGCAGTGCTACTATTGGGCGCGGGTACAATGAGCAGTTCTTC.